This TCR beta chain derives from a study of blood T cell repertoires in COVID-19. Whole-study context: PBMCs, B-cell-depleted T cells, or T cells were the source of the cDNA or gDNA that made up the material.

Germline values: CDR1 SGHNT, CDR2 YYREEE (reference sequence). The V gene end was trimmed by 4 bases and the J gene end by 1 base; junction bases not matched to a gene: 9. The CDR3 loop spans 16 amino acids. Original methodology: Estimation of nucleated cell counts relied on the amplification of reference gene primers. Measured with immunoSEQ multiplex PCR; TCRdb has only the in-frame clones, and not every one. V and J calls and clone size follow that table, whereas D and trimming were derived from the DNA. The sample lists 450,000 or so clones, around 90% occurring once. Sequencing was performed on peripheral blood. The clonotype was recovered from a man aged 18 to 29 with COVID-19, enrolled during active disease. This chain uses TRBV5-4 with TRBJ2-3, with 7 nucleotides matching TRBD1. In nucleotides, the CDR3 is TGTGCCAGCAGCCCTCCAAGACAGGGCGGCACAGATACGCAGTATTTT. Protein sequence: CASSPPRQGGTDTQYF.